This is a list of T cell receptor beta chains from one sample in a study of beta chain features in type 1 diabetes. TCRdb keeps only in-frame clones here, not all; method: immunoSEQ multiplex PCR. Of 970,000 or so clones in the sample, 15% to 20% are singletons; the top ten hold 0.02% to 0.025%. Specimen: naive CD4+ T cells from blood. These receptors were taken from a woman between 18 and 30 years old in good health. CDR3s include the opening cysteine and the closing phenylalanine or tryptophan. The order of the fields is clone size, J gene, V gene, CDR3 protein. A row's size may be missing; if present it is once, few, many or a size class.

>few|TRBJ1-5|TRBV5-4
CASSRGGTNQPQHF
>-|TRBJ2-1|TRBV4-2
CASSPRLAGGKSSYNEQFF
>-|TRBJ1-2|TRBV10-3
CAISRQGMGYGYTF
>-|TRBJ2-3|TRBV9
CASSGGGLGTSGTEQYF
>-|TRBJ2-1|TRBV11-3
CASSLTGGTSYNEQFF
>-|TRBJ2-1|TRBV19
CASRSTSGIYFDNEQFF
>-|TRBJ2-1|TRBV10-3
CAISSLRDREANEQFF
>-|TRBJ2-1|TRBV10-3
CAISESGGVNEQFF
>-|TRBJ2-7|TRBV20-1
CSARDDWQYF
>few|TRBJ2-1|TRBV5-1
CASSRALAGYNEQFF
>-|TRBJ2-1|TRBV7-9
CASSLWRLIASSYNEQFF
>-|TRBJ1-1|TRBV13
CASSLVPRGNTEAFF
>few|TRBJ2-3|TRBV5-1
CASSLARTSGSPDTQYF
>-|TRBJ2-3|TRBV11-1
CASSRRTESDTQYF
>few|TRBJ2-3|TRBV18
CASSEPGLAGDTQYF
>few|TRBJ1-5|TRBV28
CASTQGYQPQHF
>few|TRBJ2-1|TRBV21-1
CASSNSYRLAGVGRNEQFF
>few|TRBJ2-5|TRBV6-5
CASSYSEVTETQYF
>-|TRBJ1-2|TRBV29-1
CSVIGTVANYGYTF
>few|TRBJ2-3|TRBV10-3
CAISERGTSGGSTDTQYF
>-|TRBJ2-1|TRBV5-1
CASCDRTGLEQFF
>-|TRBJ2-2|TRBV4-3
CASSQEPGSTGELFF
>-|TRBJ2-7|TRBV4-3
CASSQEGGVGGPYEQYF
>few|TRBJ2-1|TRBV28
CASKDLYNEQFF
>-|TRBJ1-1|TRBV28
CASREGAAGTEAFF
>-|TRBJ2-1|TRBV5-1
CASSLEGLAGVREQFF
>-|TRBJ2-2|TRBV4-3
CASSVGLGTAPNTGELFF
>-|TRBJ2-1|TRBV7-2
CASSLGNPNEQFF
>-|TRBJ1-3|TRBV28
CASSYTTGSGNTIYF
>few|TRBJ2-2|TRBV7-2
CASSPAITVTGELFF
>few|TRBJ2-1|TRBV7-9
CASSLSNSGFGSYNEQFF
>few|TRBJ2-7|TRBV10-3
CAINAGVVYEQYF
>few|TRBJ2-7|TRBV5-1
CASSQGTGSLSEQYF
>-|TRBJ1-6|TRBV7-9
CASSLQGQNSPLHF
>-|TRBJ2-1|TRBV27
CASSLSLARYSEQFF
>few|TRBJ2-2|TRBV2
CASSEQGMGTNTGELFF
>few|TRBJ1-2|TRBV20-1
CSALRSGYTF
>few|TRBJ2-5|TRBV2
CASSETRTDQETQYF
>once|TRBJ2-1|TRBV20-1
CSAPTSHEQFF
>-|TRBJ1-5|TRBV7-9
CASSLMSGAEPQHF
>-|TRBJ1-3|TRBV5-6
CASSLGRGSGNTIYF
>-|TRBJ2-1|TRBV9
CASSRGPGNSGEQFF
>-|TRBJ2-3|TRBV19
CASHGQGTDTQYF
>-|TRBJ2-7|TRBV10-3
CAISETSGGHEQYF
>-|TRBJ2-5|TRBV4-3
CASSLGTTLIETQYF
>-|TRBJ2-3|TRBV7-9
CASRPKAGAAGHGTQYF
>-|TRBJ1-4|TRBV2
CASSDEQGIREKLFF